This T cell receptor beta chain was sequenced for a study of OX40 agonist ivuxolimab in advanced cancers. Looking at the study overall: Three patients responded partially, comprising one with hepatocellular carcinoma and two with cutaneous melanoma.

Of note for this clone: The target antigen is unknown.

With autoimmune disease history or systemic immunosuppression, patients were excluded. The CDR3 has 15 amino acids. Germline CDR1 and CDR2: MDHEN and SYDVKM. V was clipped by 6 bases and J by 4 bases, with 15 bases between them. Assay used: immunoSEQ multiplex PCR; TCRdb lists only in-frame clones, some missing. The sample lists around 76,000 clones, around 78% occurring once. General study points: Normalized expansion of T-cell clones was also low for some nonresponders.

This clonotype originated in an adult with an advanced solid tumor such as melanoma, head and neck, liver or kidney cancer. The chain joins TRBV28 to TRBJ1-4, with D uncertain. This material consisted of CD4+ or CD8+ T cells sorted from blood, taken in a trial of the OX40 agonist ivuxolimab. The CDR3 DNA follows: TGTGCCAGCAGCAGGACGTTTCCCTTTAATGAAAAACTGTTTTTT. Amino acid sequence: CASSRTFPFNEKLFF.